This TCR beta chain was captured in a study of graft-versus-host responses after intestinal transplantation. Study in general: Multivisceral, liver-intestinal, or isolated intestinal transplants were performed in recipients. Recipients uniformly received anti-thymocyte globulin induction, followed by tacrolimus and steroids for 3 to 4 years.

Germline V gene lookup returns CDR1 LNHDA and CDR2 SQIVND (reference sequence). The CDR3 covers 18 residues. Trimming took off 5 bases at V and 5 bases at J, with 27 bases between the two ends. Data came from immunoSEQ multiplex PCR; TCRdb stores just in-frame clones and leaves some out. The sample records roughly 30,000 clones, about 80% being singletons. Findings of the study overall: Some GvH clones were seen earlier in gut or blood, suggesting intestinal origin. Within the allografts of patients who had graft-donor T cell macrochimerism, graft-versus-host to host-versus-graft clonal ratios were high.

Points on this clone: Its target is not known.

The receptor comes from a human donor who received an intestinal transplant. The sequencing used unstimulated CD8+ T cells sorted from spleen or lymph node cells, collected before intestinal transplant. The chain recombines TRBV19 with TRBJ2-5; possibly TRBD1 for D (5 bases). For the CDR3, the DNA is TGTGCCAGTAGTCACGTTGGAGTGACAGTCCCGTCGGGTGAGACCCAGTACTTC. Amino acids: CASSHVGVTVPSGETQYF.